The clone carrying this T cell receptor (beta chain) has more than one count but fewer than ten. This sample stems from a study of early T cells in non-severe SARS-CoV-2 infection. One entry per CDR3 protein, called by TCRdb with MiXCR from the 5' RACE reads. Of just under 65,000 distinct CDR3 sequences detected, about 11% appear once; the ten largest clones hold roughly 3%. The V end lost 3 bases, the J end lost 1 base, and 9 bases lay between the germline ends. Per the germline V gene, CDR1 is GTSNPN and CDR2 is SVGIG (reference sequence). CDR3 length equals 13 residues. This TCR was sampled from an adult who was a healthcare worker with PCR-confirmed SARS-CoV-2 infection or an uninfected control (not recorded which). Sequences were derived from whole blood, sampled at baseline. This chain connects TRBV30 to TRBJ1-1; D is ambiguous. CDR3 sequence (DNA): TGTGCCTGGAGCGCCCGTCGGAACACTGAAGCTTTCTTT. This encodes CAWSARRNTEAFF.